Below, 22 T cell receptor beta chains from the same sample are listed, as sequenced in a study of a mutant IDH1 vaccine in newly diagnosed glioma. No cognate antigen is known for these TCRs. Profiled with immunoSEQ multiplex PCR; TCRdb holds only in-frame clones, not every one. The sample records some 42,000 clones, about 83% being singletons. Time point: week 35, safety follow-up. Each dose of the vaccine consisted of 300 ug of mutant IDH1 20-mer peptide, with topical imiquimod. The material sequenced was PBMCs, taken from a glioma patient whose treatment included an IDH1 peptide vaccine. These receptors originate from a woman between 50 and 59 years old with glioma.

The chain couples TRBV2 to TRBJ1-4, with a weak D call TRBD1 (6 bases). Germline V gene sequence: CDR1 SNHLY, CDR2 FYNNEI. The length of the CDR3 is 13 residues. The germline V and J ends were trimmed by 7 bases and 8 bases, with 14 bases remaining between them. CDR3 amino acids: CASNPVGQEKLFF. In nucleotides, the CDR3 is TGTGCCAGCAACCCTGTTGGACAGGAAAAACTGTTTTTT.

The chain recombines TRBV5-8 with TRBJ1-5, with 7 bases fitting TRBD1. Per the germline V gene, CDR1 is SGHTS and CDR2 is YDEGEE. The J segment lost 6 bases and the V segment lost 4 bases, leaving 4 bases of the junction unmatched. The CDR3 runs 13 residues. CDR3 loop: CASSPGGGQPQHF. The CDR3 DNA follows: TGTGCCAGCAGCCCAGGGGGAGGTCAGCCCCAGCATTTT.

The V gene is TRBV6-1, the J gene TRBJ1-5; the D gene is possibly TRBD1 (6 bases). Per germline, CDR1 MNHNS and CDR2 SASEGT. CDR3 length equals 14 residues. V lost 8 bases to trimming and J lost 5 bases, with 16 bases between them. The CDR3 DNA is TGTGCCAGCTGCCGGCAGGGGATGTATCAGCCCCAGCATTTT. Its protein is CASCRQGMYQPQHF.

The chain combines TRBV9 with TRBJ1-6, with no clear D. The CDR3 sequence is 13 residues long. CDR1 SGDLS and CDR2 YYNGEE come from the germline V gene. V lost 5 bases, J lost 6 bases, and 9 bases lay in between. CDR3 amino acids: CASRPGLNSPLHF. In DNA form, the CDR3 reads TGTGCCAGCAGACCGGGTCTTAATTCACCCCTCCACTTT.

J is TRBJ1-2 and V is TRBV6-1, with D uncertain. The CDR3 totals 13 residues. V was clipped by 2 bases and J by 5 bases, with 9 bases between them. The V gene's germline CDR1 is MNHNS and CDR2 SASEGT. Written as DNA, the CDR3 is TGTGCCAGCAGTGAATTCGGGGTTTATGGCTACACCTTC. This translates into CASSEFGVYGYTF.

This clone was detected only once. V and J are TRBV7-9 and TRBJ2-1; TRBD2 matches 9 bases. CDR1 and CDR2 from the germline V gene are SEHNR and FQNEAQ (reference sequence). Trimming took 0 bases from V and 0 from J; bases not matched to a gene: 9. There are 19 residues in the CDR3. The CDR3 reads CASSLATSGDGSSYNEQFF. CDR3 bases: TGTGCCAGCAGCTTAGCGACTAGCGGAGACGGGAGCTCCTACAATGAGCAGTTCTTC.

The CDR3 region is CASSGRGREGNQPQHF. The CDR3 DNA sequence: TGTGCCAGCAGCGGCCGGGGGAGGGAGGGGAATCAGCCCCAGCATTTT. The chain is built from TRBV6-6 and TRBJ1-5; tentatively, D is TRBD1 (5 bases). The germline V gene has CDR1 MNHNY and CDR2 SVGAGI (reference sequence). V shed 6 bases and J shed 4 bases, with 19 bases lying between them. The CDR3 is 16 amino acids.

This rearrangement joins TRBV6-5 to TRBJ1-1; TRBD1 might be the D (5 bases). CDR3 length equals 13 residues. CDR1 and CDR2 (germline): MNHEY, SVGAGI. The V gene lost 0 bases and the J gene lost 11 bases, with 13 bases spanning the gap. In DNA, the CDR3 is TGTGCCAGCAGTTACTCCCGGCAGGGTTGGGCTTTCTTT. Translation: CASSYSRQGWAFF.

The chain carries TRBV6-4 and TRBJ2-2; 9 bases match TRBD1. CDR1 and CDR2 from the germline V gene are MRHNA and SNTAGT. V was clipped by 5 bases and J by 3 bases; unmatched bases: 1. This CDR3 has 14 residues. The CDR3, as DNA: TGTGCCAGCAGTAGGACAGGGGACACCGGGGAGCTGTTTTTT. Its protein is CASSRTGDTGELFF.

Here the CDR3 reads CASIKKGTGVTQPQHF. CDR3 DNA sequence: TGTGCCAGCATCAAAAAAGGGACGGGAGTCACTCAGCCCCAGCATTTT. This sequence joins TRBV5-8 and TRBJ1-5; D is perhaps TRBD1 (5 bases). Trimming took 6 bases from V and 6 from J, leaving 22 bases between them. Germline CDR1 and CDR2: SGHTS and YDEGEE. The CDR3 is 16 amino acids.

V is TRBV6-1 and J is TRBJ2-2; D is uncertain. The CDR3 covers 12 residues. Germline loops: CDR1 MNHNS, CDR2 SASEGT. Trimming took off 7 bases at V and 7 bases at J, with 10 bases between the two ends. CDR3 in amino acids: CASTGPLGELFF. The CDR3 DNA reads as TGTGCCAGCACCGGACCCCTCGGGGAGCTGTTTTTT.

CDR3 sequence (DNA): TGTGCCAGCACCCCTCATACAGGCGCCTACGAGCAGTACTTC. This encodes CASTPHTGAYEQYF. The chain recombines TRBV5-4 with TRBJ2-7, with D maybe TRBD1 (5 bases). The germline V gene has CDR1 SGHNT and CDR2 YYREEE (reference sequence). The length of the CDR3 is 14 residues. V was pared by 6 bases and J by 2 bases, with 15 bases between.

J is TRBJ2-2 and V is TRBV7-6; D unclear. In germline, CDR1 is SGHVS, CDR2 FNYEAQ. The CDR3 covers 15 residues. With 2 bases removed from V and 0 bases from J, the gap between germline ends came to 7 bases. CDR3 amino acids: CASSLMDPNTGELFF. CDR3 nucleotide sequence: TGTGCCAGCAGCTTAATGGATCCGAACACCGGGGAGCTGTTTTTT.

The rearrangement uses TRBV14 and TRBJ1-2; D unresolved. The CDR3 runs to 12 residues. Germline V CDR1 and CDR2: SGHDN, FVKESK. V was shortened by 0 bases and J by 3 bases, with 2 bases between the two germline ends. The CDR3 DNA is TGTGCCAGCAGCCAAGAGGACTATGGCTACACCTTC. Protein sequence: CASSQEDYGYTF. The full variable domain, rest sourced from reference TRBV14 and TRBJ1-2, is EAGVTQFPSHSVIEKGQTVTLRCDPISGHDNLYWYRRVMGKEIKFLLHFVKESKQDESGMPNNRFLAERTGGTYSTLKVQPAELEDSGVYFCASSQEDYGYTFGSGTRLTVV.

This rearrangement joins TRBV9 to TRBJ1-3; no reliable D call. V was pared by 3 bases and J by 8 bases, with 6 bases between. There are 11 residues in the CDR3. Germline CDR1 and CDR2: SGDLS and YYNGEE. The CDR3 here is CASSDRDTIYF. The CDR3 region has the DNA TGTGCCAGCAGCGACCGGGACACCATATATTTT.

V and J are TRBV5-4 and TRBJ1-1; possibly TRBD1 for D (5 bases). V was trimmed by 4 bases and J by 0 bases, leaving 13 bases between them. Germline V gene sequence: CDR1 SGHNT, CDR2 YYREEE (reference sequence). The CDR3 contains 15 residues. The CDR3 nucleotides read TGTGCCAGCAGCCTGGCCGAGGGGTTGAACACTGAAGCTTTCTTT. Translated, it gives CASSLAEGLNTEAFF.

The gene calls are TRBV12-5 and TRBJ2-7; 7 positions match TRBD1. The trim removed 5 bases at V and 0 bases at J, leaving 7 bases unmatched. This CDR3 has 15 residues. From germline, CDR1 is LGHNT and CDR2 FRNRAP. DNA for the CDR3: TGTGCTAGTGGTGGGACAGCCAAGAGCTCCTACGAGCAGTACTTC. It translates to CASGGTAKSSYEQYF.

The table lists this clone with a few counts. The rearrangement links TRBV4-2 to TRBJ1-2; D gene uncertain. The V end lost 4 bases, the J end lost 2 bases, and 14 bases lay between the germline ends. The CDR3 spans 15 residues. Looked up from germline, CDR1 is LGHNA and CDR2 is YNFKEQ. CDR3 loop: CASSLYAAGNYGYTF. In DNA, the CDR3 is TGTGCCAGCAGCCTATACGCGGCAGGCAACTATGGCTACACCTTC.

This rearrangement joins TRBV5-1 to TRBJ2-7; TRBD1 matches at 9 bases. The V segment lost 0 bases and the J segment 3 bases; nucleotides outside the gene matches: 4. Germline lookup yields CDR1 SGHRS and CDR2 YFSETQ. The CDR3 contains 15 residues. The CDR3 DNA reads as TGCGCCAGCAGCTTGGCAGGGACAGGGAGCTACGAGCAGTACTTC. Translation: CASSLAGTGSYEQYF.

This clone appeared a few times. The V call is TRBV29-1, the J call TRBJ1-1; perhaps TRBD1 as D (5 bases). Per the germline V gene, CDR1 is SQVTM and CDR2 is ANQGSEA. Between the trimmed V and J ends, which lost 7 bases and 4 bases, there was a span of 13 bases. CDR3 size: 12 residues. CDR3 in amino acids: CSAQTATTEAFF. The CDR3 bases are TGCAGCGCTCAGACAGCCACCACTGAAGCTTTCTTT.

The J gene is TRBJ1-2, the V gene TRBV7-9; TRBD1 is a possible D gene (5 bases). Germline V gene lookup returns CDR1 SEHNR and CDR2 FQNEAQ (reference sequence). The CDR3 runs 13 residues. The V and J ends lost 1 base and 3 bases respectively, with 6 bases between them. CDR3 sequence reads: CASSLGQHYGYTF. Here the CDR3 DNA reads TGTGCCAGCAGCTTAGGACAGCACTATGGCTACACCTTC. The whole variable domain, filled in from reference TRBV7-9 and TRBJ1-2, reads DTGVSQNPRHKITKRGQNVTFRCDPISEHNRLYWYRQTLGQGPEFLTYFQNEAQLEKSRLLSDRFSAERPKGSFSTLEIQRTEQGDSAMYLCASSLGQHYGYTFGSGTRLTVV.

As DNA, the CDR3 is TGTGCCAGCAGCCCTCGAAGGGGAGCAGGGCAGTACTTC. Translated: CASSPRRGAGQYF. The rearrangement joins TRBV7-9 to TRBJ2-7, with D perhaps assigned TRBD1 or TRBD2 (5 bases each). The CDR3 runs to 13 residues. Germline loops: CDR1 SEHNR, CDR2 FQNEAQ (reference sequence). Trimming removed 5 bases from V and 9 bases from J, with 17 bases in between.